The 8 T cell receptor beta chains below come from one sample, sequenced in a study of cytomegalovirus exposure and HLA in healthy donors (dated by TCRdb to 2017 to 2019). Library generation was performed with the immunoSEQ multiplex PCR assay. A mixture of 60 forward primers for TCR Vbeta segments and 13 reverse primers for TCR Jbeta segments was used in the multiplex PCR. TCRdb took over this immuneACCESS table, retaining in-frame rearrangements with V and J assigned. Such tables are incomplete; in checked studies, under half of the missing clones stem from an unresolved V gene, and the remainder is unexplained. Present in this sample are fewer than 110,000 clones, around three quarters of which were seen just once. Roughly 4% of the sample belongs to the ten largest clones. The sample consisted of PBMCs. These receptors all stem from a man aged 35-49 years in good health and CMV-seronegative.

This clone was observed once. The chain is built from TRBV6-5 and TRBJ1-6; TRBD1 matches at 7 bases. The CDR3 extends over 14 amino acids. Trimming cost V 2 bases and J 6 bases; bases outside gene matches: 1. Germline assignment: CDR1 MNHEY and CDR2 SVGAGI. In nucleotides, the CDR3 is TGTGCCAGCAGTTACACAGGGGTTAATTCACCCCTCCACTTT. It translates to CASSYTGVNSPLHF.

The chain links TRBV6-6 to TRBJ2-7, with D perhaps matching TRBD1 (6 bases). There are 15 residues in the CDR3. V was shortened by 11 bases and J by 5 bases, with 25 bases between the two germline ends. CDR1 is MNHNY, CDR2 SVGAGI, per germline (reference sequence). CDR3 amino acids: CAPPLGQPPPHEQYF. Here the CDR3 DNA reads TGTGCCCCCCCTCTTGGACAGCCACCCCCCCACGAGCAGTACTTC.

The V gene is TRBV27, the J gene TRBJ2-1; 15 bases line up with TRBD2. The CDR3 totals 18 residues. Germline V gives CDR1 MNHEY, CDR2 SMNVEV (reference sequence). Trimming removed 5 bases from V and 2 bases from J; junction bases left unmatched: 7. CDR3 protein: CASSLGLAGGNPYNEQFF. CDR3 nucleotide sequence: TGTGCCAGCAGTCTCGGACTAGCGGGGGGGAACCCCTACAATGAGCAGTTCTTC.

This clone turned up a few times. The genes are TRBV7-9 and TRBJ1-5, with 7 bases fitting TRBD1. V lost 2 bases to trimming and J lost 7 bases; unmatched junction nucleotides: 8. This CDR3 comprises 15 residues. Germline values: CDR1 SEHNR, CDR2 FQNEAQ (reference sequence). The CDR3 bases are TGTGCCAGCAGCTTATCCGCAGGGGGGAGACAGCCCCAGCATTTT. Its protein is CASSLSAGGRQPQHF.

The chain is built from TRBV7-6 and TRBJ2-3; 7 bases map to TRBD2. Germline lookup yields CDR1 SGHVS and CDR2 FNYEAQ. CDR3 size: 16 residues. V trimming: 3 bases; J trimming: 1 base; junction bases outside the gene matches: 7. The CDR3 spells CASSLGPSGGTDTQYF. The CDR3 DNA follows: TGTGCCAGCAGCTTGGGGCCTAGCGGCGGCACAGATACGCAGTATTTT.

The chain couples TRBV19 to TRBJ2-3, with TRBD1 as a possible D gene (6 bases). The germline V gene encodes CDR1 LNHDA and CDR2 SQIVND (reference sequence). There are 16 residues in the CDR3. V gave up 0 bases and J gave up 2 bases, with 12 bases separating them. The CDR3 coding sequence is TGTGCCAGTAGTATAGAGACAGGACTCACCACAGATACGCAGTATTTT. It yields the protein CASSIETGLTTDTQYF.

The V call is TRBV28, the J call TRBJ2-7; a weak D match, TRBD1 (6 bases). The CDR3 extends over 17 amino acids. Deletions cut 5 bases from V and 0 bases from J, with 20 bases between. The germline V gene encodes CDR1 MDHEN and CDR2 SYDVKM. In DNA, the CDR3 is TGTGCCAGCAGTCCGGCAGGACAGTTTGGAAGCTCCTACGAGCAGTACGTC. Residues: CASSPAGQFGSSYEQYV.

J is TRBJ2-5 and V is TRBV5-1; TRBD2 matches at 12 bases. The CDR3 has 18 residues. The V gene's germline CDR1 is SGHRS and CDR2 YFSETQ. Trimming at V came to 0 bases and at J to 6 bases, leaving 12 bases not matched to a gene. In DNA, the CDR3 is TGCGCCAGCAGCTTGGGGTCGTCTAGCGGGGGGGCCCGTCAGACCCAGTACTTC. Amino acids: CASSLGSSSGGARQTQYF.